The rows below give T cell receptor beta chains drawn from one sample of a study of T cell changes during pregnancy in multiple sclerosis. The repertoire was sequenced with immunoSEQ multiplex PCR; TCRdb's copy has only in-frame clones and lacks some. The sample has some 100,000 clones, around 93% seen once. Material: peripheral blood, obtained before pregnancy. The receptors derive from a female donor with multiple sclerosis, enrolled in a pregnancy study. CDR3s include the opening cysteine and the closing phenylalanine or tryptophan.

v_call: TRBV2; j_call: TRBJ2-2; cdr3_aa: CASSGEKVLSGELFF
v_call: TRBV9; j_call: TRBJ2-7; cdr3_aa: CASSSSGSYEQYF
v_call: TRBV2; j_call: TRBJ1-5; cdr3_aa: CASSPRGLSNQPQHF
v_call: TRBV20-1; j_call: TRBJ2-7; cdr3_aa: CSANRGYEQYF
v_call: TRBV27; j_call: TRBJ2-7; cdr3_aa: CASSLRTGGRYEQYF
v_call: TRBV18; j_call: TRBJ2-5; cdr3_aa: CASSPILSGSGPWETQYF
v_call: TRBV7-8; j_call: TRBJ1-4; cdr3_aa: CASSLVAQGTNEKLFF
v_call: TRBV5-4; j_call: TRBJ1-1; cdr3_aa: CASSSVARTRNTEAFF
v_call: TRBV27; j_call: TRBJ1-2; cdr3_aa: CASRGETGPEASNYGYTF
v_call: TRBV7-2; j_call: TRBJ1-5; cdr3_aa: CASSIYQGANQPQHF
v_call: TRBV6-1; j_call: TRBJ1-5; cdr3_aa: CASRIVGNQPQHF
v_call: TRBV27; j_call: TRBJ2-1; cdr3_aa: CASSFEGQPNNEQFF
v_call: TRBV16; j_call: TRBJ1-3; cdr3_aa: CASSPNLYGDSSGNTIYF
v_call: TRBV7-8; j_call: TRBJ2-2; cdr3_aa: CASSLAIASNTGELFF
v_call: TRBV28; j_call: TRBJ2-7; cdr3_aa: CASSFLTGGKNEQYF
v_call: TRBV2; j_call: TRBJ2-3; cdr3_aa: CASRTGALYTDTQYF
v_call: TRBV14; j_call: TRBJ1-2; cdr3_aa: CASSQVGRDYGYTF
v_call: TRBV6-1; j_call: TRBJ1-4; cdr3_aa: CASSEIGSPFEKLFF
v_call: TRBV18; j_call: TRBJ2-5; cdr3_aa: CASSRDREETQYF
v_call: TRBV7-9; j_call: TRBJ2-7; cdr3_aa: CASSLRRGPVEQYF
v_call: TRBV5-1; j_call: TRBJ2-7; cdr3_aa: CASSLGGTKTYEQYF
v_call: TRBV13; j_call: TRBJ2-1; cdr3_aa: CASRPRLGVGEQFF
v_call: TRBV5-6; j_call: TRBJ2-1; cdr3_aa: CASSFTSAGENNEQFF
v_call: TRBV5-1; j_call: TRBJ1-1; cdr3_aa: CASSLAGTGVYTEAFF
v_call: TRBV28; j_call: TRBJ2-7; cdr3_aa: CASSLRGLARYEQYF
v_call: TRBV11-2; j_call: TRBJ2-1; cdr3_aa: CASSLILASGSNNEQFF
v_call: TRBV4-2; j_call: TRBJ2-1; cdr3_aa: CASSQYSSGSGNEQFF
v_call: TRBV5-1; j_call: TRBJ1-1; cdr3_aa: CASSGTGMNTEAFF
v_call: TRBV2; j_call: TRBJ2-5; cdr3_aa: CASSDRGSYQETQYF
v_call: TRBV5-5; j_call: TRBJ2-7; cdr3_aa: CASSLANQELYEQYF
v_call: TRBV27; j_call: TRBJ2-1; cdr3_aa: CASSLWARANEQFF
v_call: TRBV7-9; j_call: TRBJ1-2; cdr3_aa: CASTPTGRPYGYTF
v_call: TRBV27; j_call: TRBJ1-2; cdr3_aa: CASSPRSGHRDTYGYTF
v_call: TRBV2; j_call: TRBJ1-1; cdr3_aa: CASSDPGGVEEAFF
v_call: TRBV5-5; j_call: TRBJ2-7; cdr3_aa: CASSFRPGRTSYEQYF
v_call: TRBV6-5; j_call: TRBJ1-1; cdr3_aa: CASSYYTRDSEAFF
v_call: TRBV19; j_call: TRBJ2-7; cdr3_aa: CASAPGQGPEQYF